These T cell receptor beta chains were read from a single sample in a study of OX40 agonist ivuxolimab in advanced cancers. Here immunoSEQ multiplex PCR was the method, and the copy in TCRdb shows in-frame clones only, minus some. The table lists some 70,000 clones, about 89% of them singletons. The starting material was CD4+ or CD8+ T cells sorted from blood, obtained in a trial of the OX40 agonist ivuxolimab. These receptors all come from an adult with an advanced solid tumor such as melanoma, head and neck, liver or kidney cancer. The CDR3 runs from the conserved cysteine through the conserved F or W. The order of the fields is D gene, J gene, CDR3 length, V gene, clone size, CDR3 protein, CDR3 DNA. D genes are given only for firm matches. A row's size may be missing; if present it is once, few, many or a size class.

TRBD1,TRBJ2-7,14,TRBV19,-,CASSKGTETYEQYF,TGTGCCAGTAGTAAAGGGACAGAGACCTACGAGCAGTACTTC
-,TRBJ2-2,20,TRBV4-1,-,CASSQDLSRTLGGNTGELFF,TGCGCCAGCAGCCAAGATCTCTCCCGGACCCTGGGCGGGAACACCGGGGAGCTGTTTTTT
TRBD1,TRBJ1-2,13,TRBV2,-,CASSGRGDYGYTF,TGTGCCAGCAGTGGCAGGGGGGACTATGGCTACACCTTC
TRBD2,TRBJ2-7,14,TRBV29-1,-,CSVEGGLAGSIQYF,TGCAGCGTTGAAGGGGGACTAGCGGGATCCATCCAGTACTTC
TRBD2,TRBJ2-7,16,TRBV6-5,-,CASSYSSGEGFHEQYF,TGTGCCAGCAGTTACTCGAGCGGGGAGGGTTTCCACGAGCAGTACTTC
-,TRBJ2-5,14,TRBV2,-,CASIRRQTQETQYF,TGTGCCAGCATCAGGAGACAGACCCAAGAGACCCAGTACTTC
-,TRBJ1-2,12,TRBV19,-,CASSIWTGGYTF,TGTGCCAGTAGTATCTGGACCGGTGGCTACACCTTC
TRBD2,TRBJ2-3,13,TRBV29-1,-,CSGRQTSTGTQYF,TGCAGCGGGAGACAGACTAGCACAGGTACGCAGTATTTT
-,TRBJ1-3,14,TRBV6-1,once,CASSSGTFGNTIYF,TGTGCCAGCAGTTCCGGGACATTTGGAAACACCATATATTTT
-,TRBJ2-1,13,TRBV11-2,-,CASSPGLNGEQFF,TGTGCCAGCAGCCCCGGACTTAACGGGGAGCAGTTCTTC
-,TRBJ2-5,14,TRBV9,few,CASSSRGGPETQYF,TGTGCCAGCAGCTCTAGGGGAGGACCGGAGACCCAGTACTTC
-,TRBJ2-2,17,TRBV5-5,once,CASSLMRMTTNTGELFF,TGTGCCAGCAGCTTGATGAGGATGACAACGAACACCGGGGAGCTGTTTTTT
-,TRBJ1-2,12,TRBV7-8,-,CASANGNYGYTF,TGTGCCAGCGCGAACGGAAACTATGGCTACACCTTC
-,TRBJ2-5,17,TRBV2,-,CASSDSILARGGETQYF,TGTGCCAGCAGTGATTCCATCCTAGCGAGGGGGGGGGAGACCCAGTACTTC
-,TRBJ1-5,14,TRBV19,-,CASSIIVSNQPQHF,TGTGCCAGTAGTATTATCGTTAGCAATCAGCCCCAGCATTTT
TRBD2,TRBJ2-7,17,TRBV6-1,once,CASSEARGGPNPYEQYF,TGTGCCAGCAGTGAAGCGCGGGGGGGCCCAAATCCCTACGAGCAGTACTTC
-,TRBJ2-7,15,TRBV5-1,-,CASSLGFGSSYEQYF,TGCGCCAGCAGCTTGGGGTTCGGGAGCTCCTACGAGCAGTACTTC
TRBD2,TRBJ2-1,16,TRBV19,-,CASSYPSGSSHNEQFF,TGTGCCAGTAGTTATCCTAGCGGGAGCTCTCACAATGAGCAGTTCTTC
TRBD1,TRBJ1-5,15,TRBV19,-,CASSTYRGPNQPQHF,TGTGCCAGTAGTACTTACAGGGGACCCAATCAGCCCCAGCATTTT
-,TRBJ2-3,13,TRBV7-9,-,CASTSGSTDTQYF,TGTGCCAGCACAAGCGGAAGTACAGATACGCAGTATTTT
-,TRBJ1-1,14,TRBV7-2,-,CASSLGQGSTEAFF,TGTGCCAGCAGCTTAGGGCAGGGGTCCACTGAAGCTTTCTTT
-,TRBJ1-4,14,TRBV13,-,CASSSQGRSEKLFF,TGTGCCAGCAGCTCCCAGGGAAGGAGTGAAAAACTGTTTTTT
TRBD2,TRBJ2-1,19,TRBV10-1,-,CASSDPARGELAEYNEQFF,TGCGCCAGCAGTGACCCAGCCCGGGGGGAGCTAGCGGAGTACAATGAGCAGTTCTTC
-,TRBJ1-1,13,TRBV4-2,-,CASSRDQLTEAFF,TGTGCCAGCAGCCGGGATCAGCTCACTGAAGCTTTCTTT
-,TRBJ1-2,15,TRBV19,few,CASRYRWEVRNGYTF,TGTGCCAGTAGGTACAGATGGGAGGTTCGTAATGGCTACACCTTC
-,TRBJ2-7,17,TRBV21-1,-,CASSNGLAGSKHREQYF,TGTGCCAGCAGCAACGGTCTAGCGGGGAGCAAACATAGAGAGCAGTACTTC
-,TRBJ2-7,11,TRBV20-1,once,CSGWDTYEQYF,TGCAGTGGTTGGGACACCTACGAGCAGTACTTC
TRBD1,TRBJ2-7,15,TRBV11-2,-,CASSSDRAANYEQYF,TGTGCCAGCAGCTCCGACAGGGCAGCCAACTACGAGCAGTACTTC
-,TRBJ2-3,13,TRBV18,-,CASSHLGTDTQYF,TGTGCCAGCTCGCACCTGGGCACAGATACGCAGTATTTT
-,TRBJ1-1,15,TRBV6-5,once,CASSYHAGINTEAFF,TGTGCCAGCAGTTACCATGCCGGAATTAACACTGAAGCTTTCTTT
-,TRBJ1-5,14,TRBV19,-,CASSIGGRDQPQHF,TGTGCCAGTAGTATCGGGGGGCGGGATCAGCCCCAGCATTTT
-,TRBJ2-2,15,TRBV7-3,-,CASSLRLGNTGELFF,TGTGCCAGCAGCTTACGGCTGGGGAACACCGGGGAGCTGTTTTTT
-,TRBJ1-2,14,TRBV14,-,CASSQDQGRGGYTF,TGTGCCAGCAGCCAAGATCAGGGGAGAGGAGGCTACACCTTC